The 28 T cell receptor beta chains listed next were all sequenced from one sample in a study of CD8 T cells in ankylosing spondylitis. General study points: Characteristic of ankylosing spondylitis blood, it appeared, was a TCR beta motif comprising roughly 8 highly homologous variants.

One entry per CDR3 protein, called by TCRdb with MiXCR from the 5' RACE reads. The table records a few hundred thousand distinct CDR3 sequences, roughly a sixth of them present only once. These TCRs' antigens remain unknown. Specimen: blood, either unsorted or a sorted T cell fraction (not recorded which). The receptor set was obtained from a male donor with ankylosing spondylitis.

This clonotype has only a few counts. The chain carries TRBV28 and TRBJ2-1; 8 nucleotides align to TRBD1. The CDR3 is 15 amino acids. Germline V gives CDR1 MDHEN, CDR2 SYDVKM. V gave up 3 bases and J gave up 9 bases; unmatched junction bases: 10. CDR3 nucleotides: TGTGCCAGCAGTTTGAACTCGAAACAGGGGGGTGAGCAGTTCTTC. Translation gives CASSLNSKQGGEQFF. The entire variable domain, with the rest obtained from reference TRBV28 and TRBJ2-1, is as follows: DVKVTQSSRYLVKRTGEKVFLECVQDMDHENMFWYRQDPGLGLRLIYFSYDVKMKEKGDIPEGYSVSREKKERFSLILESASTNQTSMYLCASSLNSKQGGEQFFGPGTRLTVL.

This clonotype has ten or more counts. The chain uses TRBV7-9 and TRBJ1-2; tentative D call: TRBD1 (5 bases). This CDR3 is built from 13 residues. Germline assignment: CDR1 SEHNR and CDR2 FQNEAQ (reference sequence). With 5 bases removed from V and 8 bases from J, the gap between germline ends came to 15 bases. The CDR3 sequence is CASSPGALGGYTF. The CDR3 coding sequence is TGTGCCAGCAGCCCCGGGGCCCTTGGCGGCTACACCTTC.

The rearrangement links TRBV20-1 to TRBJ2-7; 8 bases match TRBD2. Germline V lookup: CDR1 DFQATT, CDR2 SNEGSKA (reference sequence). There are 16 residues in the CDR3. J was trimmed by 6 bases and V by 0 bases; bases with no gene match: 13. The CDR3 bases are TGCAGTGCTAGAGACCGCTCCCCTCAGCGGGGGTTCGAGCAGTACTTC. Translating it yields CSARDRSPQRGFEQYF.

This clonotype showed up just a few times. The V gene is TRBV13, the J gene TRBJ2-7; no firm D call. The CDR3 covers 13 residues. The germline V gene has CDR1 PRHDT and CDR2 FYEKMQ (reference sequence). V shed 5 bases and J shed 4 bases, with 12 bases lying between them. The CDR3, as DNA: TGTGCCAGCAGCCGCCGAGACAATTACGAGCAGTACTTC. Protein product: CASSRRDNYEQYF.

The table lists this clonotype with a few counts. The rearrangement joins TRBV25-1 to TRBJ2-3, with 10 bases lining up with TRBD2. Germline V lookup: CDR1 MGHDK, CDR2 SYGVNS. Trimming cost V 2 bases and J 1 base; bases outside gene matches: 6. The CDR3 totals 17 residues. The CDR3 is CASSEISLAGGTDTQYF. CDR3 bases: TGTGCCAGCAGTGAAATATCCCTAGCGGGGGGCACAGATACGCAGTATTTT.

This sequence joins TRBV7-8 and TRBJ2-1; D is perhaps TRBD1 or TRBD2 (5 bases each). CDR3 length: 15 residues. V gave up 5 bases and J gave up 1 base, with 12 bases separating them. Germline V gives CDR1 SGHVS, CDR2 FQNEAQ. CDR3 protein: CASSRDLWSYNEQFF. The CDR3 DNA is TGTGCCAGCAGCCGGGACCTGTGGTCCTACAATGAGCAGTTCTTC.

This chain joins TRBV20-1 and TRBJ1-5, with D perhaps matching TRBD1 (5 bases). Germline V gives CDR1 DFQATT, CDR2 SNEGSKA (reference sequence). Trimming stripped 1 base from V and 5 bases from J, with 12 bases between. The CDR3 has 14 residues. CDR3 region: CSARGQGGDQPQHF. The CDR3 bases are TGCAGTGCTAGAGGGCAGGGAGGTGATCAGCCCCAGCATTTT.

The DNA of the CDR3 is TGTGCCGCAGGGGGAAACACTGAAGCTTTCTTT. Protein: CAAGGNTEAFF. This chain links TRBV6-5 with TRBJ1-1, with 7 bases aligning to TRBD1. V lost 11 bases and J lost 2; bases outside the gene matches: 2. This CDR3 comprises 11 residues. Germline V gene sequence: CDR1 MNHEY, CDR2 SVGAGI.

This clonotype was seen more than once but under ten times. The genes are TRBV5-6 and TRBJ2-3; the D is unclear. In germline, CDR1 is SGHDT, CDR2 YYEEEE. V gave up 0 bases and J gave up 0 bases, with 8 bases separating them. This CDR3 is built from 15 residues. This CDR3 is CASSLGRYSTDTQYF. CDR3 in DNA: TGTGCCAGCAGCTTGGGCAGATATAGCACAGATACGCAGTATTTT.

This clonotype was seen a few times. The chain is built from TRBV7-2 and TRBJ1-1; perhaps TRBD1 as D (5 bases). Deletions cut 5 bases from V and 5 bases from J, with 18 bases between. CDR3 length equals 15 residues. CDR1 is SGHTA, CDR2 FQGNSA, per germline. CDR3 in DNA: TGTGCCAGCAGCCCCATGGGGGGTCGGACGACTGAAGCTTTCTTT. It is translated as CASSPMGGRTTEAFF.

This clonotype was detected only a few times. CDR3 residues: CASRPTGSSLEQYF. CDR3 nucleotides: TGTGCCAGCAGACCAACCGGGAGCTCGCTCGAGCAGTACTTC. V gene TRBV28 combines with J gene TRBJ2-7, with D possibly matching TRBD2 (6 bases). Germline V gene lookup returns CDR1 MDHEN and CDR2 SYDVKM. V lost 6 bases, J lost 6 bases, and 18 bases lay in between. This CDR3 is 14 amino acids long.

The rearrangement joins TRBV19 to TRBJ1-5; D gene unclear. Deletions cut 7 bases from V and 1 base from J, with 17 bases between. The CDR3 contains 16 residues. The V gene's germline CDR1 is LNHDA and CDR2 SQIVND (reference sequence). DNA of the CDR3: TGTGCCAGTACCCTAAGAAGACCGGGAAGCAATCAGCCCCAGCATTTT. The encoded protein is CASTLRRPGSNQPQHF. The full variable domain, its missing parts supplied by reference TRBV19 and TRBJ1-5, is DGGITQSPKYLFRKEGQNVTLSCEQNLNHDAMYWYRQDPGQGLRLIYYSQIVNDFQKGDIAEGYSVSREKKESFPLTVTSAQKNPTAFYLCASTLRRPGSNQPQHFGDGTRLSIL.

At least ten counts were recorded for this clonotype. The chain joins TRBV12-3 or TRBV12-4 to TRBJ1-6; tentatively, D is TRBD1 (5 bases). The CDR3 runs 17 residues. The germline V and J ends were trimmed by 6 bases and 4 bases, with 19 bases remaining between them. CDR3: CASRKWYGRVYNSPLHF. The CDR3 DNA sequence: TGTGCCAGCAGGAAGTGGTACGGCAGGGTGTATAATTCACCCCTCCACTTT.

This clonotype showed up just a few times. CDR3 sequence (DNA): TGTGCCAGCAGCCAGACAAAGGAAAAACTGTTTTTT. Its translation: CASSQTKEKLFF. The chain uses TRBV3-1 and TRBJ1-4; D is uncertain. Germline lookup yields CDR1 LGHDT and CDR2 YNNKEL (reference sequence). This CDR3 has 12 residues. Trimming left V 3 bases short and J 8 bases short, with 7 bases between.

The rearrangement uses TRBV7-2 and TRBJ1-2, with D uncertain. V lost 8 bases to trimming and J lost 2 bases, with 9 bases between them. The CDR3 spans 12 residues. Germline lookup yields CDR1 SGHTA and CDR2 FQGNSA. For the CDR3, the DNA is TGTGCCAGCGCCGCCCGGAACTATGGCTACACCTTC. Amino acid sequence: CASAARNYGYTF.

V and J are TRBV2 and TRBJ1-4; tentatively, D is TRBD1 (5 bases). V lost 7 bases and J lost 7, with 10 bases in between. CDR1 and CDR2 from the germline V gene are SNHLY and FYNNEI. The CDR3 consists of 12 residues. The DNA for the CDR3 is TGTGCCAGCAAAGGGGCTAGTGAAAAACTGTTTTTT. Translating it yields CASKGASEKLFF.

The chain recombines TRBV11-2 with TRBJ2-3, with 8 bases lining up with TRBD1. This CDR3 spans 16 amino acids. The germline CDR1 and CDR2 sequences are SGHAT and FQNNGV. With 1 base clipped from V and 3 bases from J, the junction kept 6 bases outside the gene matches. The CDR3 reads CASSLVEGQGTDTQYF. The CDR3 DNA follows: TGTGCCAGCAGCTTAGTCGAAGGACAGGGAACAGATACGCAGTATTTT.

The chain recombines TRBV18 with TRBJ2-2; tentative D call: TRBD2 (6 bases). Trimming pared 6 bases from V and 6 bases from J, leaving 11 bases between. The CDR3 is 13 residues long. Germline CDR1 KGHSH, CDR2 LQKENI. As DNA, the CDR3 is TGTGCCAGCTCTTCCAGGGACTCCGGGGAGCTGTTTTTT. Its protein is CASSSRDSGELFF.

This clonotype was observed a handful of times. As DNA, the CDR3 is TGTGCCAGCAGCTTAGGGGCCGGGACAGGGGCCTCCAAACTGTTTTTT. It codes for CASSLGAGTGASKLFF. The V gene is TRBV11-2, the J gene TRBJ1-4; 10 nucleotides line up with TRBD1. Germline-derived CDR1 and CDR2 are SGHAT and FQNNGV. The CDR3 runs 16 residues. J was trimmed by 11 bases and V by 1 base; bases with no gene match: 10.

This clonotype has only a few counts. The chain carries TRBV15 and TRBJ2-5; unclear D gene. The ends were cut back, 3 bases at V and 4 bases at J, with 3 bases in the middle. Germline V gene lookup returns CDR1 LNHNV and CDR2 YYDKDF (reference sequence). This CDR3 has 11 amino acids. This chain's CDR3 is CATSSLETQYF. CDR3 nucleotide sequence: TGTGCCACCAGCAGCCTAGAGACCCAGTACTTC.

In this sample, this clonotype turned up many times. The chain joins TRBV12-3 or TRBV12-4 to TRBJ1-5; 7 bases fit TRBD1. The trim removed 4 bases at V and 9 bases at J, leaving 12 bases unmatched. The CDR3 totals 15 residues. The CDR3 DNA is TGTGCCAGCAGTTCCGATCAGGGGGGGCTGAGGCCCCAGCATTTT. Translated: CASSSDQGGLRPQHF.

There are a few counts of this clonotype. The rearrangement uses TRBV4-3 and TRBJ1-6; 7 positions match TRBD1. V shed 2 bases, J shed 8 bases, and the junction held 18 bases outside the gene matches. Germline values: CDR1 LGHNA, CDR2 YSLEER. The CDR3 length is 19 residues. CDR3 amino acids: CASSQFLPRQGGMDSPLHF. The CDR3 nucleotides are TGCGCCAGCAGCCAATTTTTGCCTCGGCAGGGGGGGATGGATTCACCCCTCCACTTT.

The gene calls are TRBV2 and TRBJ1-4; D unresolved. Germline loops: CDR1 SNHLY, CDR2 FYNNEI. This CDR3 spans 12 amino acids. Trimming removed 4 bases at V and 8 bases at J, with 8 bases between. The CDR3 sequence is CASSVKIEKLFF. The CDR3 DNA sequence: TGTGCCAGCAGTGTTAAGATCGAAAAACTGTTTTTT.

The chain recombines TRBV29-1 with TRBJ1-1, with D perhaps TRBD1 (6 bases). There are 14 residues in the CDR3. V shed 6 bases and J shed 1 base, with 15 bases lying between them. Germline V gene sequence: CDR1 SQVTM, CDR2 ANQGSEA. The chain's CDR3 is CSVLVTGKNTEAFF. CDR3 bases: TGCAGCGTCTTAGTTACAGGGAAGAACACTGAAGCTTTCTTT.

This CDR3 reads CASSSDGTYEQYF. CDR3 in DNA: TGTGCCAGCAGCTCGGACGGAACCTACGAGCAGTACTTC. The rearrangement joins TRBV7-2 to TRBJ2-7; no clear D. Trimming took off 4 bases at V and 2 bases at J, with 9 bases between the two ends. Per the germline V gene, CDR1 is SGHTA and CDR2 is FQGNSA. This CDR3 is 13 amino acids long.

The chain is built from TRBV6-1 and TRBJ1-1; D gene uncertain. The CDR3 length is 12 residues. Germline V gene sequence: CDR1 MNHNS, CDR2 SASEGT. With 5 bases removed from V and 4 bases from J, the gap between germline ends came to 8 bases. Written as DNA, the CDR3 is TGTGCCAGCAGTCTGGACGGCACTGAAGCTTTCTTT. This encodes CASSLDGTEAFF.

The genes are TRBV2 and TRBJ2-2; D not certain. CDR1 is SNHLY and CDR2 is FYNNEI in the germline V gene. The CDR3 is made up of 13 amino acids. V was shortened by 8 bases and J by 1 base, with 8 bases between the two germline ends. This CDR3 reads CASGRQNTGELFF. The CDR3 DNA reads TGTGCCAGCGGGCGGCAGAACACCGGGGAGCTGTTTTTT.

CDR3 in amino acids: CSASDSSGNTIYF. The CDR3 DNA reads as TGCAGTGCCTCGGACAGCTCTGGAAACACCATATATTTT. The V and J genes are TRBV20-1 and TRBJ1-3; tentative D call: TRBD1 (6 bases). Looked up from germline, CDR1 is DFQATT and CDR2 is SNEGSKA (reference sequence). CDR3 length equals 13 residues. The V end lost 6 bases, the J end lost 0 bases, and 9 bases lay between the germline ends.